A single sample gave rise to the 27 T cell receptor beta chains below, sequenced in a study of blood T cells in healthy people across ages. The authors ran a second PCR of about 6 to 11 cycles using a sample-barcoded 5' primer and a J-beta primer mix. TCRdb reanalysed the 5' RACE reads using MiXCR and keeps one entry per CDR3 protein. The profile shows fewer than 750,000 distinct CDR3 sequences, around 48% of them singletons. The sample taken for sequencing was blood. These receptors came from a man at least 80 years old in good health.

The V gene is TRBV29-1, the J gene TRBJ1-1; no clear D. Germline lookup yields CDR1 SQVTM and CDR2 ANQGSEA. The CDR3 length is 12 residues. V lost 3 bases to trimming and J lost 1 base, with 6 bases between them. The CDR3 sequence: CSVEQQNTEAFF. CDR3 nucleotide sequence: TGCAGCGTTGAGCAGCAGAACACTGAAGCTTTCTTT.

The genes are TRBV2 and TRBJ2-7; TRBD1 is a possible D gene (5 bases). Gene TRBJ2-4 matches the end of the DNA better, so the J call may be wrong. The CDR3 runs 14 residues. CDR1 and CDR2 from the germline V gene are SNHLY and FYNNEI. DNA for the CDR3: TGTGCCAGCAGTGAAGAGGCAGGGAAAAACATTCAGTACTTC. The encoded protein is CASSEEAGKNIQYF.

The chain carries TRBV10-2 and TRBJ2-5; D is unresolved. CDR3 length: 11 residues. V was shortened by 1 base and J by 7 bases, with 4 bases between the two germline ends. CDR1 is WSHSY, CDR2 SAAADI, per germline. CDR3 sequence reads: CASSELGTQYF. CDR3 DNA sequence: TGCGCCAGCAGTGAGTTGGGGACCCAGTACTTC.

The chain uses TRBV3-1 and TRBJ2-3; D is undetermined. CDR3 length equals 14 residues. V was shortened by 2 bases and J by 5 bases, with 11 bases between the two germline ends. Germline V gene data show CDR1 as LGHDT and CDR2 as YNNKEL (reference sequence). CDR3 DNA: TGTGCCAGCAGCCAAAAACGGGCCGGAGATACGCAGTATTTT. It translates to CASSQKRAGDTQYF.

This clonotype was counted a few times. This chain links TRBV3-1 with TRBJ2-3, with D perhaps TRBD2 (6 bases). V lost 6 bases to trimming and J lost 5 bases, with 12 bases between them. The CDR3 is made up of 13 amino acids. Germline CDR1 and CDR2: LGHDT and YNNKEL (reference sequence). For the CDR3, the DNA is TGTGCCAGCAGTCCGGACTACAGAGATACGCAGTATTTT. Translated: CASSPDYRDTQYF.

The chain couples TRBV7-2 to TRBJ1-2; D may be TRBD1 (5 bases). The V end lost 1 base, the J end lost 4 bases, and 13 bases lay between the germline ends. The CDR3 extends over 15 amino acids. The germline V gene has CDR1 SGHTA and CDR2 FQGNSA. CDR3 loop: CASSLGRGLGYGYTF. The CDR3 bases are TGTGCCAGCAGCTTAGGGCGGGGGTTGGGCTATGGCTACACCTTC.

The chain links TRBV20-1 to TRBJ2-3, with D possibly being TRBD2 (6 bases). The CDR3 is 15 residues long. The germline gives CDR1 DFQATT, CDR2 SNEGSKA (reference sequence). V lost 0 bases and J lost 1, with 11 bases in between. The CDR3: CSAREGSGGTDTQYF. CDR3 nucleotides: TGCAGTGCTAGAGAGGGTAGCGGAGGCACAGATACGCAGTATTTT.

This clonotype was seen a few times. V and J are TRBV7-9 and TRBJ1-2, with a weak D call TRBD1 (6 bases). Germline lookup yields CDR1 SEHNR and CDR2 FQNEAQ (reference sequence). The CDR3 extends over 18 amino acids. Trimming removed 4 bases from V and 4 bases from J, with 25 bases in between. CDR3 residues: CASSSLRSGVSAPYGYTF. The DNA of the CDR3 is TGTGCCAGCAGCTCCTTAAGATCAGGGGTATCGGCACCCTATGGCTACACCTTC.

This clonotype was observed a few times. The chain joins TRBV7-3 to TRBJ2-3, with 9 positions matching TRBD2. Germline CDR1 and CDR2: SGHTA and FQGTGA. V shed 5 bases and J 0 bases; nucleotides not matched to a gene: 6. The CDR3 has 16 amino acids. The CDR3 region is CASSRGLATSTDTQYF. Written as DNA, the CDR3 is TGTGCCAGCAGCCGAGGACTAGCGACTAGCACAGATACGCAGTATTTT.

The chain carries TRBV6-1 and TRBJ1-2; no clear D. Trimming removed 6 bases from V and 9 bases from J, with 17 bases in between. The CDR3 totals 13 residues. The germline CDR1 and CDR2 sequences are MNHNS and SASEGT. CDR3 sequence (DNA): TGTGCCAGCAGGCAGACGGGATTTGATAGCTACACCTTC. It specifies CASRQTGFDSYTF.

In this sample, this clonotype turned up a few times. The chain joins TRBV5-6 to TRBJ2-3, with 8 bases identical to TRBD2. Germline loops: CDR1 SGHDT, CDR2 YYEEEE. The CDR3 spans 12 residues. The trim removed 4 bases at V and 13 bases at J, leaving 8 bases unmatched. The CDR3 DNA sequence: TGTGCCAGCAGCCCGACCGGGACTAGTGAGTATTTT. This gives the protein CASSPTGTSEYF. The full variable domain, its missing parts supplied by reference TRBV5-6 and TRBJ2-3, is DAGVTQSPTHLIKTRGQQVTLRCSPKSGHDTVSWYQQALGQGPQFIFQYYEEEERQRGNFPDRFSGHQFPNYSSELNVNALLLGDSALYLCASSPTGTSEYFGPGTRLTVL.

This clonotype was counted a few times. This sequence joins TRBV7-9 and TRBJ2-1; D remains ambiguous. V lost 5 bases and J lost 3, with 8 bases in between. The germline V gene encodes CDR1 SEHNR and CDR2 FQNEAQ (reference sequence). This CDR3 contains 13 residues. The CDR3 sequence is CASSPIDYNEQFF. DNA for the CDR3: TGTGCCAGCAGCCCCATTGACTACAATGAGCAGTTCTTC. The full variable domain, rest sourced from reference TRBV7-9 and TRBJ2-1, is DTGVSQNPRHKITKRGQNVTFRCDPISEHNRLYWYRQTLGQGPEFLTYFQNEAQLEKSRLLSDRFSAERPKGSFSTLEIQRTEQGDSAMYLCASSPIDYNEQFFGPGTRLTVL.

This clonotype showed up just once. The genes are TRBV20-1 and TRBJ1-4, with 7 bases lining up with TRBD1. The length of the CDR3 is 15 residues. From germline, CDR1 is DFQATT and CDR2 SNEGSKA (reference sequence). V trimming: 6 bases; J trimming: 11 bases; junction bases outside the gene matches: 18. The CDR3 reads CSAGTGTAYMSKLFF. CDR3 nucleotides: TGCAGTGCGGGAACGGGGACAGCGTATATGTCCAAACTGTTTTTT.

CDR3 nucleotides: TGTGCCAGCAGTTACTCGATCCTTCGGACAGGGACCTCCGCGGGGACCAACGTCCTGACTTTC. Protein product: CASSYSILRTGTSAGTNVLTF. The rearrangement links TRBV6-5 to TRBJ2-6; 8 nucleotides align to TRBD1. Germline CDR1 is MNHEY and CDR2 is SVGAGI. The CDR3 runs 21 residues. J lost 8 bases, V lost 0 bases, and 21 bases had no gene match.

The chain couples TRBV20-1 to TRBJ1-1; possibly TRBD1 for D (5 bases). CDR3 length: 14 residues. V lost 1 base to trimming and J lost 6 bases, with 15 bases between them. Germline values: CDR1 DFQATT, CDR2 SNEGSKA (reference sequence). CDR3 in DNA: TGCAGTGCTAGAGGGGGGTGGCGAAACGCTGAAGCTTTCTTT. Its translation: CSARGGWRNAEAFF.

This chain uses TRBV25-1 with TRBJ2-1; D ambiguous. The CDR3 is made up of 14 amino acids. The ends were cut back, 3 bases at V and 7 bases at J, with 13 bases in the middle. Germline-derived CDR1 and CDR2 are MGHDK and SYGVNS. In nucleotides, the CDR3 is TGTGCCAGCAGTGATCCGTCTGGCTGGAATGAGCAGTTCTTC. Translation: CASSDPSGWNEQFF. Supplemented by reference TRBV25-1 and TRBJ2-1, the full variable domain reads EADIYQTPRYLVIGTGKKITLECSQTMGHDKMYWYQQDPGMELHLIHYSYGVNSTEKGDLSSESTVSRIRTEHFPLTLESARPSHTSQYLCASSDPSGWNEQFFGPGTRLTVL.

This clonotype came up a few times. The rearrangement joins TRBV10-3 to TRBJ1-1, with 7 positions matching TRBD1. The CDR3 has 15 amino acids. V shed 10 bases, J shed 2 bases, and the junction held 13 bases outside the gene matches. Germline V gives CDR1 ENHRY, CDR2 SYGVKD. CDR3 loop: CATRDRDRDNTEAFF. CDR3 nucleotide sequence: TGTGCCACCCGGGACCGGGACAGAGATAACACTGAAGCTTTCTTT.

This clonotype has ten or more counts. This chain links TRBV6-5 with TRBJ2-2; D remains unclear. This CDR3 is built from 14 residues. The V gene's germline CDR1 is MNHEY and CDR2 SVGAGI. The germline V and J ends were trimmed by 7 bases and 1 base, with 10 bases remaining between them. Here the CDR3 DNA reads TGTGCCAGCACGGGTTTAGGGAACACCGGGGAGCTGTTTTTT. Translating it yields CASTGLGNTGELFF.

This rearrangement joins TRBV4-2 to TRBJ2-3, with 8 bases lining up with TRBD2. Looked up from germline, CDR1 is LGHNA and CDR2 is YNFKEQ. V shed 4 bases and J 0 bases; nucleotides not matched to a gene: 6. This CDR3 contains 16 residues. CDR3 coding DNA: TGTGCCAGCAGCCCACAAGCTAGCGGGAGCACAGATACGCAGTATTTT. It is translated as CASSPQASGSTDTQYF.

The chain joins TRBV12-3 or TRBV12-4 to TRBJ2-1, with D hard to call. The CDR3 covers 11 residues. V was shortened by 4 bases and J by 15 bases, with 13 bases between the two germline ends. In nucleotides, the CDR3 is TGTGCCAGCAGTTCTAGGTTCAAGTGGTTCTTC. Protein product: CASSSRFKWFF.

Of note for this clonotype: This sequence may be a read error, since a much larger clone differs from it by one base. This chain links TRBV6-5 with TRBJ2-5, with TRBD2 matching 7 bases. The J call may be incorrect, as the DNA end agrees better with TRBJ2-7. This CDR3 region has 14 residues. Germline CDR1 MNHEY, CDR2 SVGAGI. CDR3 DNA sequence: TGTGCCAGCAGTGACTCGGGGGGAGTCTACGAGCAGTACTTC. This sequence encodes CASSDSGGVYEQYF.

V usage is TRBV6-1 and J usage is TRBJ2-1, with 8 bases matching TRBD2. CDR1 and CDR2 from the germline V gene are MNHNS and SASEGT. The CDR3 has 14 amino acids. Germline trimming cut 8 bases from V and 8 bases from J; bases unmatched to any gene: 11. The CDR3 loop reads CASAAGGFLDEQFF. The CDR3 DNA follows: TGTGCCAGCGCGGCGGGGGGTTTTCTCGATGAGCAGTTCTTC.

In this sample, this clonotype turned up a few times. The chain combines TRBV7-2 with TRBJ2-3; D gene unclear. The CDR3 is 15 residues long. Germline-derived CDR1 and CDR2 are SGHTA and FQGNSA. V shed 1 base and J shed 2 bases, with 10 bases lying between them. The CDR3 coding sequence is TGTGCCAGCAGCTTAGTTGCGTCCTTCACAGATACGCAGTATTTT. Translating gives CASSLVASFTDTQYF.

The genes are TRBV5-5 and TRBJ2-3; 7 bases line up with TRBD1. The CDR3 runs to 16 residues. In germline, CDR1 is SGHKS, CDR2 YYEKEE (reference sequence). Trimming removed 2 bases from V and 5 bases from J; junction bases left unmatched: 11. CDR3 residues: CASSLNPPGGGDTQYF. The CDR3 region has the DNA TGTGCCAGCAGCTTAAACCCCCCAGGGGGTGGAGATACGCAGTATTTT.

This clonotype was observed a few times. The chain uses TRBV20-1 and TRBJ2-7; 9 bases align to TRBD2. CDR3 length: 14 residues. Trimming took 6 bases from V and 6 from J; bases not matched to a gene: 12. Germline lookup yields CDR1 DFQATT and CDR2 SNEGSKA (reference sequence). In DNA form, the CDR3 reads TGCAGTGCCCCTTTGCGGGGGGGGCGCCTCGAGCAGTACTTC. This sequence encodes CSAPLRGGRLEQYF.

This clonotype was detected only a few times. CDR3 residues: CSARGDSNSPLHF. Written as DNA, the CDR3 is TGCAGTGCTAGAGGAGACAGCAATTCACCCCTCCACTTT. This chain uses TRBV20-1 with TRBJ1-6; D possibly corresponds to TRBD1 (5 bases). CDR1 is DFQATT and CDR2 is SNEGSKA in the germline V gene (reference sequence). V lost 1 base and J lost 7, with 8 bases in between. The length of the CDR3 is 13 residues.

This clonotype has more than one count but fewer than ten. The chain joins TRBV4-3 to TRBJ2-1; D is unclear. V shed 0 bases and J shed 9 bases, with 15 bases lying between them. Germline V gene data show CDR1 as LGHNA and CDR2 as YSLEER. The CDR3 is 15 amino acids. The CDR3 loop reads CASSQDGMGNAEQFF. The CDR3 DNA reads TGCGCCAGCAGCCAAGATGGTATGGGTAATGCTGAGCAGTTCTTC.